The 30 T cell receptor beta chains given below trace back to one sample, sequenced in a study of cytomegalovirus exposure and HLA in healthy donors. The PCR used 60 Vbeta and 13 Jbeta primers. Clones were sequenced by immunoSEQ multiplex PCR, and TCRdb holds only the in-frame ones, with some missing. The sample lists 150,000 to 200,000 clones, 75% occurring once. Sequencing was done on a sample of PBMCs. The receptors come from a male donor in good health and CMV-seronegative.

The chain recombines TRBV5-6 with TRBJ2-3; 8 nucleotides agree with TRBD2. V was pared by 2 bases and J by 5 bases, with 10 bases of the junction left unmatched. Germline CDR1 is SGHDT and CDR2 is YYEEEE. The CDR3 loop spans 16 amino acids. The CDR3 nucleotides read TGTGCCAGCAGCTTCCGGGGGGGCCATACAATAGATACGCAGTATTTT. Its protein product is CASSFRGGHTIDTQYF.

The chain has TRBV19 and TRBJ1-1, with 10 nucleotides matching TRBD1. V trimming: 5 bases; J trimming: 4 bases; junction bases outside the gene matches: 7. Looked up from germline, CDR1 is LNHDA and CDR2 is SQIVND (reference sequence). CDR3 length equals 15 residues. The CDR3 region has the DNA TGTGCCAGTAGTCTGGGACAGGGGACGGGCACTGAAGCTTTCTTT. This codes for CASSLGQGTGTEAFF.

A few counts support this clone. CDR3 sequence (DNA): TGCGCCAGCAGCGATACTCGACAGATTGAAGCTTTCTTT. The encoded protein is CASSDTRQIEAFF. The rearrangement joins TRBV5-1 to TRBJ1-1; D perhaps matches TRBD1 (5 bases). Germline lookup yields CDR1 SGHRS and CDR2 YFSETQ. V gave up 4 bases and J gave up 7 bases, with 14 bases separating them. CDR3 size: 13 residues.

This chain joins TRBV10-3 and TRBJ2-1; weak D call: TRBD2 (6 bases). This CDR3 has 14 residues. The germline gives CDR1 ENHRY, CDR2 SYGVKD. V was shortened by 8 bases and J by 6 bases, with 17 bases between the two germline ends. CDR3 sequence reads: CAIAGTGGPNEQFF. CDR3 DNA: TGTGCCATCGCGGGGACGGGCGGACCCAATGAGCAGTTCTTC.

This clone was picked up a small number of times. V usage is TRBV28 and J usage is TRBJ1-2; 7 bases are a match to TRBD1. Germline V CDR1 and CDR2: MDHEN, SYDVKM. V lost 7 bases to trimming and J lost 5 bases; unmatched junction nucleotides: 10. This CDR3 is built from 14 residues. For the CDR3, the DNA is TGTGCCAGCACCAGATATAGGGGGCTGTATGGCTACACCTTC. Encoded protein: CASTRYRGLYGYTF.

The chain links TRBV27 to TRBJ1-1; TRBD1 agrees at 7 bases. Germline assignment: CDR1 MNHEY and CDR2 SMNVEV (reference sequence). This CDR3 region has 16 residues. Losses at the gene ends were 6 bases for V and 1 base for J; bases not matched to a gene: 11. The CDR3 region is CASSPRQGWGNTEAFF. In DNA, the CDR3 is TGTGCCAGCAGCCCCAGACAGGGTTGGGGGAACACTGAAGCTTTCTTT.

This clone was picked up a small number of times. The chain employs TRBV7-8 and TRBJ2-1; 7 bases are shared with TRBD1. Trimming at V came to 5 bases and at J to 10 bases, leaving 14 bases not matched to a gene. From germline, CDR1 is SGHVS and CDR2 FQNEAQ. The CDR3 is made up of 15 amino acids. The chain's CDR3 is CASSTYNRGKSEQFF. CDR3 nucleotide sequence: TGTGCCAGCAGCACATATAACAGGGGCAAGAGCGAGCAGTTCTTC.

The chain carries TRBV19 and TRBJ2-2; D not certain. The V gene's germline CDR1 is LNHDA and CDR2 SQIVND (reference sequence). Trimming removed 3 bases from V and 0 bases from J, with 5 bases in between. This CDR3 has 14 amino acids. In DNA, the CDR3 is TGTGCCAGTAGTATCGGTACGAACACCGGGGAGCTGTTTTTT. Residues: CASSIGTNTGELFF.

V and J are TRBV7-9 and TRBJ1-2; TRBD1 agrees at 9 bases. CDR3 length: 13 residues. Unmatched junction bases numbered 6, after V lost 5 bases and J lost 8 bases. Germline V CDR1 and CDR2: SEHNR, FQNEAQ (reference sequence). Written as DNA, the CDR3 is TGTGCCAGCAGCCGAACCGGGACAGGGGGCTACACCTTC. Translating it yields CASSRTGTGGYTF.

V gene TRBV19 combines with J gene TRBJ1-5, with a possible D match to TRBD1 (5 bases). CDR1 LNHDA and CDR2 SQIVND come from the germline V gene (reference sequence). The CDR3 covers 14 residues. The V end lost 3 bases, the J end lost 2 bases, and 8 bases lay between the germline ends. The CDR3: CASSITGGNQPQHF. The CDR3 region has the DNA TGTGCCAGTAGTATTACGGGGGGCAATCAGCCCCAGCATTTT.

The rearrangement joins TRBV11-2 to TRBJ1-2, with D unresolved. Germline CDR1 SGHAT, CDR2 FQNNGV. This CDR3 spans 12 amino acids. Trimming took 3 bases from V and 3 from J, leaving 5 bases between them. Here the CDR3 DNA reads TGTGCCAGCAGCTTTATCGACTATGGCTACACCTTC. As protein: CASSFIDYGYTF.

The chain has TRBV7-2 and TRBJ2-7, with 9 bases matching TRBD2. The CDR3 is made up of 16 amino acids. V lost 4 bases to trimming and J lost 2 bases; unmatched junction nucleotides: 9. Germline values: CDR1 SGHTA, CDR2 FQGNSA. This chain's CDR3 is CASSSGVGLAAYEQYF. The CDR3 nucleotides read TGTGCCAGCAGCTCCGGTGTGGGACTAGCAGCCTACGAGCAGTACTTC.

The sample holds a few counts of this clone. The chain couples TRBV4-3 to TRBJ1-3, with a weak D call TRBD1 (6 bases). With 6 bases removed from V and 0 bases from J, the gap between germline ends came to 9 bases. The V gene's germline CDR1 is LGHNA and CDR2 YSLEER. CDR3 length: 14 residues. DNA of the CDR3: TGCGCCAGCAGTCTGGACAGCTCTGGAAACACCATATATTTT. Its protein product is CASSLDSSGNTIYF.

This sequence joins TRBV6-4 and TRBJ2-2; D may be TRBD1 (6 bases). The V end was cut by 3 bases, the J end by 3 bases, with 8 bases between. CDR3 length: 14 amino acids. Germline-derived CDR1 and CDR2 are MRHNA and SNTAGT. The CDR3, as DNA: TGTGCCAGCAGTGAGCAGGGGTACACCGGGGAGCTGTTTTTT. This codes for CASSEQGYTGELFF.

This clone was picked up a small number of times. J is TRBJ1-1 and V is TRBV28; D remains unclear. Germline CDR1 and CDR2: MDHEN and SYDVKM. The CDR3 loop spans 11 amino acids. V was pared by 8 bases and J by 10 bases, with 14 bases between. The CDR3 spells CASGAAHGAFF. CDR3 nucleotide sequence: TGTGCCAGCGGAGCAGCCCATGGAGCTTTCTTT.

The chain uses TRBV7-9 and TRBJ2-7; D gene unclear. The CDR3 runs to 13 residues. Germline CDR1 SEHNR, CDR2 FQNEAQ (reference sequence). V gave up 5 bases and J gave up 4 bases, with 12 bases separating them. The CDR3 region is CASSPPAGYEQYF. DNA of the CDR3: TGTGCCAGCAGCCCCCCCGCAGGTTACGAGCAGTACTTC.

This chain uses TRBV9 with TRBJ1-6; TRBD1 might be the D (5 bases). Between the trimmed V and J ends, which lost 3 bases and 10 bases, there was a span of 11 bases. The CDR3 totals 13 residues. Germline V CDR1 and CDR2: SGDLS, YYNGEE. The CDR3 here is CASSADRGSPLHF. The CDR3 DNA reads as TGTGCCAGCAGCGCCGACCGGGGGTCACCCCTCCACTTT.

This sequence joins TRBV2 and TRBJ1-6; D not resolved. Germline assignment: CDR1 SNHLY and CDR2 FYNNEI. This CDR3 contains 13 residues. Trimming shortened V by 6 bases and J by 7 bases, and 10 bases separated the two germline ends. The CDR3 region is CASRRDGNSPLHF. The CDR3 DNA reads as TGTGCCAGCAGGAGGGATGGGAATTCACCCCTCCACTTT.

The V gene is TRBV2, the J gene TRBJ2-7; 8 bases align to TRBD2. Germline V gives CDR1 SNHLY, CDR2 FYNNEI. V was clipped by 8 bases and J by 2 bases; unmatched bases: 11. The CDR3 runs 15 residues. The CDR3 region is CASANEAGGPYEQYF. CDR3 DNA sequence: TGTGCCAGCGCTAATGAGGCGGGGGGTCCCTACGAGCAGTACTTC.

This chain joins TRBV28 and TRBJ1-6; no firm D call. V dropped 10 bases and J dropped 0 bases, with 16 bases sitting between them. Germline V gene sequence: CDR1 MDHEN, CDR2 SYDVKM. This CDR3 comprises 16 residues. DNA for the CDR3: TGTGCCACCCTCGCCCCCGGGAGCTCCTATAATTCACCCCTCCACTTT. Translating it yields CATLAPGSSYNSPLHF.

This chain links TRBV6-1 with TRBJ2-4; possibly TRBD2 for D (5 bases). The CDR3 covers 15 residues. The ends were cut back, 7 bases at V and 0 bases at J, with 13 bases in the middle. The V gene's germline CDR1 is MNHNS and CDR2 SASEGT. In nucleotides, the CDR3 is TGTGCCAGCAAGGAAGGCGCGGGAGCCAAAAACATTCAGTACTTC. Protein: CASKEGAGAKNIQYF.

The chain is built from TRBV5-1 and TRBJ1-1; no clear D gene. The CDR3 has 18 residues. In germline, CDR1 is SGHRS, CDR2 YFSETQ. Deletions cut 3 bases from V and 4 bases from J, with 25 bases between. CDR3 sequence (DNA): TGCGCCAGCAGCTCGCTTGAGGGCCAGAATAAGGAGGGCACTGAAGCTTTCTTT. It specifies CASSSLEGQNKEGTEAFF.

DNA for the CDR3: TGTGCCAGCAGTTACTCGAACGGTAATGAGCAGTTCTTC. The encoded protein is CASSYSNGNEQFF. J is TRBJ2-1 and V is TRBV6-6; D call uncertain. The V end lost 0 bases, the J end lost 7 bases, and 7 bases lay between the germline ends. The CDR3 is made up of 13 amino acids. Per the germline V gene, CDR1 is MNHNY and CDR2 is SVGAGI (reference sequence).

The chain has TRBV27 and TRBJ1-1; a possible D gene is TRBD1 (6 bases). Germline V CDR1 and CDR2: MNHEY, SMNVEV (reference sequence). V lost 1 base, J lost 11 bases, and 14 bases lay in between. This CDR3 has 13 amino acids. The CDR3 nucleotides are TGTGCCAGCAGTTTATTAAGGGGGAAGGGTGCTTTCTTT. Translated: CASSLLRGKGAFF.

The V gene is TRBV13, the J gene TRBJ2-5, with a weak D call TRBD2 (6 bases). V lost 4 bases, J lost 4 bases, and 19 bases lay in between. Germline CDR1 and CDR2: PRHDT and FYEKMQ (reference sequence). This CDR3 region has 16 residues. This chain's CDR3 is CASSSYADLSGETQYF. The DNA for the CDR3 is TGTGCCAGCAGCTCTTACGCCGACCTTAGCGGAGAGACCCAGTACTTC.

V usage is TRBV28 and J usage is TRBJ2-7; 8 positions match TRBD1. This CDR3 has 15 amino acids. Germline V gives CDR1 MDHEN, CDR2 SYDVKM. Trimming took 2 bases from V and 2 from J; bases not matched to a gene: 5. The CDR3 spells CASSLKQGVPYEQYF. The CDR3 DNA reads TGTGCCAGCAGTTTAAAACAGGGGGTTCCCTACGAGCAGTACTTC.

The chain links TRBV4-1 to TRBJ2-1; no clear D gene. From germline, CDR1 is MGHRA and CDR2 YSYEKL. The length of the CDR3 is 15 residues. Between the trimmed V and J ends, which lost 6 bases and 0 bases, there was a span of 12 bases. The CDR3 nucleotides are TGCGCCAGCAGTACCCTACTTCTCTCCTACAATGAGCAGTTCTTC. This gives the protein CASSTLLLSYNEQFF.

The chain is built from TRBV9 and TRBJ2-3; D gene unclear. The CDR3 runs to 13 residues. Germline V gives CDR1 SGDLS, CDR2 YYNGEE. Trimming took off 4 bases at V and 0 bases at J, with 6 bases between the two ends. The CDR3, as DNA: TGTGCCAGCAGCATCCTTAGCACAGATACGCAGTATTTT. This sequence encodes CASSILSTDTQYF.

The chain links TRBV7-9 to TRBJ2-7; 7 bases align to TRBD1. Germline trimming cut 5 bases from V and 0 bases from J; bases unmatched to any gene: 10. Germline CDR1 and CDR2: SEHNR and FQNEAQ (reference sequence). This CDR3 contains 16 residues. Here the CDR3 reads CASSPTLTGSSYEQYF. The CDR3 DNA is TGTGCCAGCAGCCCGACTCTGACAGGGAGCTCCTACGAGCAGTACTTC.

This clone has only a few counts. This sequence joins TRBV4-3 and TRBJ2-1, with 10 bases matching TRBD2. J was trimmed by 6 bases and V by 0 bases; bases with no gene match: 5. Germline loops: CDR1 LGHNA, CDR2 YSLEER. CDR3 size: 16 residues. The CDR3, as DNA: TGCGCCAGCAGCCAAGACGCCAGCGGGAGGGCCAATGAGCAGTTCTTC. Its protein is CASSQDASGRANEQFF.